This T cell receptor (beta chain) came from a study of CD8+CD57+ T cells in acquired aplastic anemia. Genomic DNA served as template for TCR beta VDJ and CDR3 profiling. One entry per CDR3 protein, called by TCRdb with MiXCR from the reads. The sample has 40,000 or so distinct CDR3 sequences, around three quarters seen once. This CDR3 comprises 15 residues. Germline V lookup: CDR1 SEHNR, CDR2 FQNEAQ (reference sequence). With V trimmed by 5 bases and J by 4 bases, 10 bases remained unmatched. The source material was sorted CD4+, CD8+, or CD8+CD57+ T cells (not recorded which) from PBMCs. The chain carries TRBV7-9 and TRBJ1-1, with 7 nucleotides matching TRBD1. The receptor was isolated from a human donor in good health, serving as a control. The CDR3 DNA is TGTGCCAGCAGCCTAAGGTATGACAGGGTCACTGAAGCTTTCTTT. Residues: CASSLRYDRVTEAFF.